This T cell receptor beta chain was sequenced in a study of OX40 agonist ivuxolimab in advanced cancers. Study-level information: Ivuxolimab, which is an agonistic anti-OX40 (CD134) antibody, was administered to the patients. Patients with prior anti-PD-1, anti-PD-L1 or anti-CTLA-4 therapy were eligible; 35% to 45% had some.

Sequenced by immunoSEQ multiplex PCR; TCRdb stores in-frame clones only, minus some. The sample holds 81,000 or so clones, more than 75% seen once. The receptor comes from an adult with an advanced solid tumor such as melanoma, head and neck, liver or kidney cancer. The sequencing here drew on CD4+ or CD8+ T cells sorted from blood, taken in a trial of the OX40 agonist ivuxolimab.

CDR3 region: CASSPLGGNTEAFF. DNA of the CDR3: TGTGCCAGCAGCCCCCTGGGTGGGAACACTGAAGCTTTCTTT. The rearrangement uses TRBV5-4 and TRBJ1-1; D gene unclear. The germline CDR1 and CDR2 sequences are SGHNT and YYREEE (reference sequence). V was shortened by 4 bases and J by 1 base, with 11 bases between the two germline ends. The CDR3 totals 14 residues. Full variable domain (rest looked up from reference TRBV5-4 and TRBJ1-1): ETGVTQSPTHLIKTRGQQVTLRCSSQSGHNTVSWYQQALGQGPQFIFQYYREEENGRGNFPPRFSGLQFPNYSSELNVNALELDDSALYLCASSPLGGNTEAFFGQGTRLTVV.